This is a list of T cell receptor beta chains from one sample in a study of T cells in tumors after PD-1 blockade. Data came from immunoSEQ multiplex PCR; TCRdb stores just in-frame clones and leaves some out. This table holds about 15,000 clones, almost 85% found once. Material: PBMCs, obtained after anti-PD-1 treatment. The receptor source for this set is a human donor with basal cell carcinoma. CDR3s include the opening cysteine and the closing phenylalanine or tryptophan. The D gene is left open where the match is weak. Only some rows state a clone size, as once, few, many or a class for expanded clones.

>TRBJ2-1|NA|TRBV2|few
TGTCCCCCCAGTGATGGGGGGGCGGGGGAGGGGAGCTCCTACAATGAGCAGTTCTTC
CPPSDGGAGEGSSYNEQFF
>TRBJ2-7|NA|TRBV28|NA
TGTGCCAGCAGCTTACTACGGGGCAAGCAGTACTTC
CASSLLRGKQYF
>TRBJ2-7|TRBD1|TRBV5-1|NA
TGCGCCAGCTCGCCGGGACAGGGTTGGTCTTACGAGCAGTACTTC
CASSPGQGWSYEQYF
>TRBJ2-3|NA|TRBV28|few
TGTGCCAGCAGTTACAGCGACACAGATACGCAGTATTTT
CASSYSDTDTQYF
>TRBJ2-1|TRBD2|TRBV10-2|NA
TGCGCCAGCAGCGATAGCGGGGGGGCGAATGGCAATGAGCAGTTCTTC
CASSDSGGANGNEQFF
>TRBJ2-1|NA|TRBV5-1|NA
TGCGCCAGCAGCTGGAGCGGCTCCTCCTACAATGAGCAGTTCTTC
CASSWSGSSYNEQFF
>TRBJ2-1|TRBD1|TRBV10-2|NA
TGCGCCAGCAACGGACAGGGTCGGTCCTACAATGAGCAGTTCTTC
CASNGQGRSYNEQFF
>TRBJ2-7|NA|TRBV30|NA
TGTGCCTGGAGCACCCTGGACAGTCCCTACGAGCAGTACTTC
CAWSTLDSPYEQYF
>TRBJ2-7|NA|TRBV30|NA
TGTGCCTGGAGTGTAGGCGACGAGCAGTACTTC
CAWSVGDEQYF
>TRBJ1-6|NA|TRBV14|NA
TGTGCCAGCAGCCGCCAGGGGCGGCGATCACCCCTCCACTTT
CASSRQGRRSPLHF
>TRBJ2-1|NA|TRBV29-1|NA
TGCAGCGCCCAGGATACGTACAATGAGCAGTTCTTC
CSAQDTYNEQFF
>TRBJ2-1|NA|TRBV15|NA
TGTGCCACCAGCAGAGGAGGTACCACGTCTAGTGAGCAGTTCTTC
CATSRGGTTSSEQFF
>TRBJ2-3|NA|TRBV11-3|NA
TGTGCCAGCAGCATCCACTCAGACCCAGCAGATACGCAGTATTTT
CASSIHSDPADTQYF
>TRBJ2-1|NA|TRBV5-4|NA
TGTGCCAGCAGCCCGAGGAAAGGGAACTCCTACAATGAGCAGTTCTTC
CASSPRKGNSYNEQFF
>TRBJ2-7|NA|TRBV6-1|NA
TGTGCCAGCAGTGTCCCCTCTTACAGGGTTCGCTCCTACGAGCAGTACTTC
CASSVPSYRVRSYEQYF
>TRBJ2-1|NA|TRBV18|NA
TGTGCCAGCTCACTCCAGGCACCCCCGAACAATGAGCAGTTCTTC
CASSLQAPPNNEQFF
>TRBJ1-6|NA|TRBV9|NA
TGTGCCAGCAGCGTCACCCCCTCGGGGGGATCACCCCTCCACTTT
CASSVTPSGGSPLHF
>TRBJ2-7|NA|TRBV21-1|NA
TGTGCCAGCAGCCCTGGGACTAGCGGGCCCGCCTACGAGCAGTACTTC
CASSPGTSGPAYEQYF
>TRBJ2-3|NA|TRBV4-3|few
TGCGCCAGCAGCCAAGAGACTCGGGACACAGATACGCAGTATTTT
CASSQETRDTDTQYF
>TRBJ2-1|TRBD1|TRBV7-6|NA
TGTGCCAGCAGCTTCCTTGCCGCCGGGACAGGGTCCGGCAATGAGCAGTTCTTC
CASSFLAAGTGSGNEQFF
>TRBJ2-1|NA|TRBV2|NA
TGTGCCAGCGGACTGCTGCAAAACAATGAGCAGTTCTTC
CASGLLQNNEQFF
>TRBJ2-2|TRBD1|TRBV5-1|NA
TGCGCCAGCAGCTTGGCCCCACCGGGACAGGGGGCGTCCGGGGAGCTGTTTTTT
CASSLAPPGQGASGELFF
>TRBJ2-6|TRBD2|TRBV24-1|once
TGTGCCACCAGTGCGGCGGGGGAGGGTTCCGGGGCCAACGTCCTGACTTTC
CATSAAGEGSGANVLTF
>TRBJ2-3|NA|TRBV5-1|NA
TGCGCCAGCAGCTTAGGCGGGGACTCAGATACGCAGTATTTT
CASSLGGDSDTQYF
>TRBJ2-3|NA|TRBV4-2|NA
TGTGCCAGCAGCCAATCTGAGGCTTCTAGCACAGATACGCAGTATTTT
CASSQSEASSTDTQYF
>TRBJ2-3|TRBD2|TRBV19|once
TGTGCCAGTAGTAGTCTAGCGGATAGCACAGATACGCAGTATTTT
CASSSLADSTDTQYF
>TRBJ1-3|TRBD1|TRBV29-1|NA
TGCAGCGTCGGGACAGTCTCTGGAAACACCATATATTTT
CSVGTVSGNTIYF
>TRBJ2-5|TRBD1|TRBV5-4|NA
TGTGCCAGCAGCTTGATTGGGACAGGGGAGACCCAGTACTTC
CASSLIGTGETQYF
>TRBJ2-1|NA|TRBV2|NA
TGTGCCAGCAGTTATGGGGGGGCGCGGGCGGGGAGCTCCTACAATGAGCAGTTCTTC
CASSYGGARAGSSYNEQFF
>TRBJ2-2|TRBD2|TRBV29-1|NA
TGCAGCGTTGGAGCGGAGGTTGGACTAGCGGGGTACACCGGGGAGCTGTTTTTT
CSVGAEVGLAGYTGELFF
>TRBJ2-3|TRBD2|TRBV5-1|NA
TGCGCCAGCAGTTCTCGGACTAGCGGACTCGGAGATACGCAGTATTTT
CASSSRTSGLGDTQYF
>TRBJ1-3|NA|TRBV29-1|NA
TGCAGCGCAGAAACAGGGTACGGAAACACCATATATTTT
CSAETGYGNTIYF
>TRBJ2-6|NA|TRBV4-3|NA
TGCGCCAGCAGCCAAGATTTCAGCTCTGGGGCCAACGTCCTGACTTTC
CASSQDFSSGANVLTF
>TRBJ2-7|TRBD2|TRBV3-1/TRBV3-2|NA
TGTGCCAGCTCCCTAGCGGGGGGCTCCTACGAGCAGTACTTC
CASSLAGGSYEQYF
>TRBJ2-3|NA|TRBV7-9|once
TGTGCCAGCAGCTTAGACGGGACTAGCACAGATACGCAGTATTTT
CASSLDGTSTDTQYF